This T cell receptor beta chain stems from a study of T cells in Graves' hyperthyroidism and ophthalmopathy (dated by TCRdb to between 2018 and 2020). For context, the study as a whole: Peripheral blood samples were taken at the time of initial diagnosis, prior to any treatment. The paper describes TCR Vbeta CDR3 sequencing of about 140 peripheral blood samples, made up of some 42 ophthalmopathy patients, roughly 72 hyperthyroidism patients and some 17 progressor patients. To identify distinguishing TCR V-J signatures, a discovery cohort of about 95 patients was used, comprising 40 to 45 with Graves' ophthalmopathy and approximately 58 with stable Graves' hyperthyroidism. Whether ophthalmopathy could be predicted prospectively was tested in an independent validation cohort made up of under 20 hyperthyroidism patients plus 17 patients who later progressed to ophthalmopathy. Following sampling, methimazole starting at 30 mg daily was given to hyperthyroidism patients, and high-dose intravenous methylprednisolone was given to ophthalmopathy patients. The study also compared thyroid tissue and blood T-cell repertoires from several Graves' hyperthyroidism patients. For training and testing, the 100 or so patients in the discovery cohort were randomly divided in a 7:3 ratio.

As regards this clonotype: It has no known antigen specificity. Base qualities are missing; no much larger clone stands one base away.

CDR1 MGHRA and CDR2 YSYEKL are derived from the germline V gene. CDR3 length: 15 amino acids, cysteine to phenylalanine. Only the CDR3 part of the read is kept: 45 bases, read in frame from the first base. Compared with germline, V lacks 1 base and J lacks 4 bases; bases without a gene match: 3. Hyperthyroidism patients were aged 18 to 65 years and newly diagnosed, with disease duration of less than 2 months. Exclusion was applied to patients with uncontrolled infections, other autoimmune diseases, pregnancy or lactation. Diagnoses relied on clinical symptoms, serum thyroxine and TRAb, thyroid ultrasound and orbital computed tomography. Blood from progressor patients was drawn when they were first diagnosed with hyperthyroidism, before any ophthalmopathy symptoms appeared. PBMCs were separated from roughly 10 ml of fresh peripheral blood using Ficoll-Paque density gradient centrifugation. Progressor patients were first diagnosed with Graves' hyperthyroidism and then developed ophthalmopathy during follow-up. Total RNA was extracted with Trizol reagent, and quality was checked on an Agilent 2100 Bioanalyzer.

Overall study results and their limits: No statistical method was used to set the sample size in advance, and investigators knew the group allocation. Blood samples also contained most of the expanded thyroid clonotypes (frequency above 0.001), which suggests that blood repertoires may reflect thyroid immune responses. A model built on a 13 V-J signature distinguished ophthalmopathy from stable hyperthyroidism, reaching 87.88% sensitivity and 81.08% specificity in cross-validation and 80%/75% in testing. During validation, the model predicted progression to ophthalmopathy a median of about 5.9 months ahead of onset, with approximately 71% sensitivity and around 73% specificity.

The TCR beta CDR3 regions were amplified from the RNA transcripts. A first-round RT-PCR of the TCR CDR3 used the HTBI primer set with the Qiagen OneStep RT-PCR kit. A second multiplex PCR round built the libraries, followed by size selection and purification. Sequencing of the libraries was done on an Illumina HiSeq2000 using paired-end 100 bp reads. Under the source paper's analysis protocol: SOAPnuke was used to process the raw data, throwing out any read that contained adapters or uncalled bases, had a mean Phred below 15, or lacked an exact constant-primer or identifier match. COPE v1.2.5 was used to merge the high-quality paired reads, and each unique nucleotide sequence was defined as a clonotype. MiTCR v1.1 was used to align the clonotypes against IMGT TRBV, TRBD and TRBJ reference segments. The analysis included only V-J combinations with a frequency above 0.0001, which together covered 99% to 99.2% of the repertoires. A TCS score was defined as the ratio between F50 (clonal expansion) and ExV (chaos), using BLOSUM62-based TCRdist between CDR3 peptides within each V-J. Welch's t-statistics and random forest reduced 500 to 550 V-J features to around 14, which were used in a naive Bayes classifier (R e1071). TCRdb passed the public sequencing reads through fastp at Q25 and MiXCR, retaining productive beta sequences. Every distinct CDR3 protein forms one entry, paired with its most common genes and DNA. The V and J calls shown here were made by TCRdb, not taken from the authors' results. A total of about 130,000 distinct CDR3 sequences appear in this sample, 22% of them only once. The ten largest make up more than 65% of the sample.

This clonotype was sampled from a woman aged 45-65 years with Graves' hyperthyroidism that later progressed to Graves' ophthalmopathy. The sample taken for sequencing was blood. Recombination connected TRBV4-1 to TRBJ2-3; 9 middle bases align to TRBD1. The DNA reads as follows: TGCGCCAGCAGCCAAGTTGGACAGGGGTCAGATACGCAGTATTTT. It codes for CASSQVGQGSDTQYF.